These 6 T cell receptor beta chains came from one sample sequenced in a study of shared clonotypes between healthy human individuals. The method was immunoSEQ multiplex PCR; TCRdb's version includes in-frame clones alone and lacks a portion of them. Among more than 850,000 clones listed, about four fifths were seen once. Sequencing was performed on memory CD4+ T cells from PBMCs. Subset reported: CD45RA-negative fraction. The source is a young man in good health. Some clones in this sample may be carry-over from other donors' samples.

This sequence joins TRBV6-1 and TRBJ1-2; possible D gene TRBD1, 6 bases. The length of the CDR3 is 14 residues. Per the germline V gene, CDR1 is MNHNS and CDR2 is SASEGT. The V and J ends lost 6 bases and 5 bases respectively, with 16 bases between them. CDR3 nucleotides: TGTGCCAGCAGGGTCTTACAGGGTGTATATGGCTACACCTTC. Amino acid sequence: CASRVLQGVYGYTF.

CDR3 amino acids: CASREGVSNQPQHF. The CDR3 DNA reads as TGTGCCAGCAGGGAGGGGGTCAGCAATCAGCCCCAGCATTTT. V and J are TRBV28 and TRBJ1-5; tentatively, D is TRBD1 (6 bases). The CDR3 sequence is 14 residues long. CDR1 is MDHEN and CDR2 is SYDVKM in the germline V gene. V gave up 6 bases and J gave up 1 base, with 10 bases separating them.

The chain has TRBV18 and TRBJ2-7; tentative D call: TRBD2 (5 bases). The CDR3 runs 15 residues. V gave up 3 bases and J gave up 3 bases, with 15 bases separating them. The germline V gene has CDR1 KGHSH and CDR2 LQKENI. Here the CDR3 DNA reads TGTGCCAGCTCACCCGTTCCTCCTGGAGGCTACGAGCAGTACTTC. It specifies CASSPVPPGGYEQYF.

This clone was observed a few times. The rearrangement links TRBV5-1 to TRBJ1-1, with 10 bases aligning to TRBD1. Germline CDR1 reads SGHRS; CDR2 reads YFSETQ. CDR3 size: 13 residues. Trimming cost V 2 bases and J 6 bases; bases outside gene matches: 1. The CDR3 DNA reads as TGCGCCAGCAGCTTTGGGACAGGGGCTGAAGCTTTCTTT. Its protein product is CASSFGTGAEAFF.

V is TRBV7-2 and J is TRBJ2-5; D unresolved. The CDR3 runs 14 residues. The V and J ends lost 5 bases and 1 base respectively, with 11 bases between them. Per the germline V gene, CDR1 is SGHTA and CDR2 is FQGNSA. This CDR3 is CASSRTYTQETQYF. For the CDR3, the DNA is TGTGCCAGCAGCAGGACCTACACCCAAGAGACCCAGTACTTC.

CDR3 protein: CASSVGEPSDGYTF. In nucleotides, the CDR3 is TGCGCCAGCAGTGTGGGGGAACCCTCGGATGGCTACACCTTC. The chain combines TRBV5-1 with TRBJ1-2, with D perhaps matching TRBD1 (5 bases). The V and J ends lost 5 bases and 6 bases respectively, with 17 bases between them. The CDR3 loop spans 14 amino acids. Germline values: CDR1 SGHRS, CDR2 YFSETQ.